These 8 T cell receptor beta chains were all obtained from the same sample, sequenced in a study of blood T cell repertoires in COVID-19. Data came from immunoSEQ multiplex PCR; TCRdb stores just in-frame clones and leaves some out. The sample has fewer than 100,000 clones, about nine tenths seen once; the top ten hold roughly 46%. The sequencing input was peripheral blood. These receptor sequences come from a human donor in a cohort sampled during active COVID-19.

V is TRBV27 and J is TRBJ1-5; no firm D call. The V gene's germline CDR1 is MNHEY and CDR2 SMNVEV (reference sequence). This CDR3 contains 15 residues. V was trimmed by 5 bases and J by 4 bases, leaving 15 bases between them. The CDR3, as DNA: TGTGCCAGCAGTCCTACGTCGGCGGGTAATCAGCCCCAGCATTTT. Encoded protein: CASSPTSAGNQPQHF.

The chain recombines TRBV5-5 with TRBJ2-1; 11 nucleotides align to TRBD1. V lost 0 bases, J lost 10 bases, and 6 bases stayed unmatched. Germline V lookup: CDR1 SGHKS, CDR2 YYEKEE (reference sequence). CDR3 size: 15 residues. The CDR3 loop is CASSLGGTGGEEQFF. CDR3 sequence (DNA): TGTGCCAGCAGCTTGGGAGGGACAGGGGGGGAAGAGCAGTTCTTC. Variable domain in full (rest from reference TRBV5-5 and TRBJ2-1): DAGVTQSPTHLIKTRGQQVTLRCSPISGHKSVSWYQQVLGQGPQFIFQYYEKEERGRGNFPDRFSARQFPNYSSELNVNALLLGDSALYLCASSLGGTGGEEQFFGPGTRLTVL.

This rearrangement joins TRBV30 to TRBJ2-7; D possibly corresponds to TRBD2 (6 bases). With 5 bases removed from V and 0 bases from J, the gap between germline ends came to 14 bases. Looked up from germline, CDR1 is GTSNPN and CDR2 is SVGIG (reference sequence). The CDR3 extends over 14 amino acids. In DNA, the CDR3 is TGTGCCTGGCAATCGGGACTTAGCTCCTACGAGCAGTACTTC. It translates to CAWQSGLSSYEQYF.

The chain carries TRBV5-4 and TRBJ2-1; no clear D. The CDR3 covers 16 residues. The V end was cut by 2 bases, the J end by 1 base, with 13 bases between. Germline V gene data show CDR1 as SGHNT and CDR2 as YYREEE (reference sequence). CDR3 amino acids: CASSFPGFSSYNEQFF. For the CDR3, the DNA is TGTGCCAGCAGCTTCCCTGGTTTTAGTTCCTACAATGAGCAGTTCTTC.

The chain links TRBV2 to TRBJ2-4; D is undetermined. The CDR3 spans 14 residues. Germline-derived CDR1 and CDR2 are SNHLY and FYNNEI. Trimming cost V 8 bases and J 1 base, with 12 bases left between them. The CDR3 sequence is CASGLTYAKNIQYF. CDR3 nucleotide sequence: TGTGCCAGCGGGCTCACTTACGCCAAAAACATTCAGTACTTC.

The gene calls are TRBV5-4 and TRBJ2-1; 11 nucleotides line up with TRBD1. The CDR3 totals 17 residues. Germline values: CDR1 SGHNT, CDR2 YYREEE (reference sequence). The J segment lost 8 bases and the V segment lost 0 bases, leaving 10 bases of the junction unmatched. For the CDR3, the DNA is TGTGCCAGCAGCTTGGGACCCACCGGGACAGGGGGAGATGAGCAGTTCTTC. This translates into CASSLGPTGTGGDEQFF.

The CDR3 loop reads CASSHLAGGDYEQYF. The CDR3 bases are TGCGCCAGCAGCCACCTAGCGGGAGGGGACTACGAGCAGTACTTC. The chain joins TRBV4-3 to TRBJ2-7; 12 positions agree with TRBD2. Germline V lookup: CDR1 LGHNA, CDR2 YSLEER. The CDR3 loop spans 15 amino acids. J lost 3 bases, V lost 3 bases, and 3 bases had no gene match.

This clone occurred once. CDR3 protein: CASSLKGTPSGSFETQYF. CDR3 nucleotides: TGTGCCAGCAGCTTAAAGGGAACCCCTAGCGGGAGTTTCGAGACCCAGTACTTC. V gene TRBV7-3 combines with J gene TRBJ2-5; 10 bases line up with TRBD2. With 1 base clipped from V and 5 bases from J, the junction kept 13 bases outside the gene matches. There are 18 residues in the CDR3. Germline-derived CDR1 and CDR2 are SGHTA and FQGTGA.